Here is one T cell receptor beta chain with its context. This clonotype was recorded at least ten times. Its recognized antigen is unknown. Per-base quality was not reported, and no clone a single base away is much larger than it. Trimmed from V: 10 bases; trimmed from J: 5 bases; junction bases lacking a gene match: 11. From a lookup of the germline V gene, CDR1 and CDR2 are ENHRY and SYGVKD. The CDR3 runs 15 amino acids, cysteine and phenylalanine included. The kept DNA is CDR3 alone, 45 bases in frame from the first base. This entry is derived from a study of identical twins (dated by TCRdb to the mid-2010s). Context from the whole study: The study deep-sequenced TCR alpha and beta repertoires from monozygotic twins, unrelated adults of various ages and cord blood to test whether fetal clonotypes persist. To rule out contamination, the twin experiments were replicated at different times with different library preparation protocols.

Only healthy Caucasian donors were included. The twin cohort consisted of three pairs of female monozygotic twins, all aged roughly 18 to 29 years. The RNA used for TCR libraries was isolated from peripheral blood mononuclear cells. Libraries were prepared through 5' RACE. Sequencer: Illumina HiSeq 2000. A universal primer binding site was added through template switching, and the final cDNA carried a unique molecular identifier so that TCR cDNA molecules could be counted accurately. Specific primers in the conserved constant-segment region were used to synthesize first-strand cDNA for TCR alpha and beta chains. Each cDNA library was double barcoded, with a SMART-Mk sample barcode plus Illumina barcodes, to control for contamination. Two successive PCR steps introduced TruSeq adapter sequences along with Illumina sample barcodes. The Illumina HiSeq platform was used with custom primers to sequence TCR alpha and beta cDNA libraries. The authors' pipeline ran thus. Raw reads were processed with MiGEC to extract unique molecular identifiers, and MiXCR was used to determine CDR3 positions. For each individual, recombination models were inferred using an EM algorithm with the repgenHMM and IGoR tools. The tcR package in R was used for shared clonotype analysis, with sharing normalized by the product of cloneset sizes. To study raw recombination free of thymic and clonal selection effects, out-of-frame nonproductive sequences were analyzed. TCRdb reworked the public reads: Q25 trimming with fastp, MiXCR clone assembly, productive beta chains retained. Identical CDR3 protein sequences are pooled into one entry, listed with their most common genes and DNA. The V and J calls come from TCRdb's annotation, not from the publication. The sample table records hundreds of thousands of distinct CDR3 sequences; around 21% of these occur just once. The ten largest clones add up to approximately 4.3% of the sample.

Study-wide findings and limitations: A weaker excess of twin sharing was found in beta out-of-frame sequences because the signal-to-noise ratio was lowered by fewer shared sequences. Compared with coincidental sharing between unrelated individuals, out-of-frame TCR alpha sequences shared between twins showed an excess of sequences with low generation probability. Zero-insertion analyses could be partly confounded by invariant T cells such as MAIT and iNKT, although diverse VJ usage argued against such confounding for most clonotypes. Fewer insertions were carried by abundant cord blood beta clonotypes, a similar but weaker trend appeared in young adult naive repertoires, and no such trend appeared in memory repertoires. In monozygotic twins, out-of-frame TCR alpha sharing was systematically underestimated by recombination models, although the models agreed with sharing between unrelated individuals. Because the same donors could not be followed over many years, conclusions were based on cross-sectional statistical analysis.

The sample was also reused in another study, on T cells expressing NK-cell markers. That second publication adds: Three sorted T-cell subsets (CD3+CD56+NKG2C+, CD3+CD56+NKG2C- and CD3+CD56-NKG2C+) from fewer than 10 donors had their TCR beta-chain repertoires profiled. Of the eight sequenced donors, seven were found to be HCMV-seropositive and one was found to be HCMV-seronegative. In several experiments an anti-gammadeltaTCR antibody was added to restrict sorting to alphabetaTCR-expressing T cells. In over five donors, the dominant CD3+CD56+NKG2C+ clonotypes were among the top 10 CD8+ clonotypes and accounted for about 1.0-7.0% of CD8+ T cells. Those dominant clonotypes were again the most abundant among CD3+CD56-NKG2C+ cells in a handful of donors, at roughly 25-60.1%. Whether the expanded NKG2C-expressing T cell clones were specific for HCMV antigens was left unclear. All eight donors whose samples were sequenced were randomly selected healthy volunteers, three of them men and five women. To determine HCMV serostatus, a commercial ELISA kit was used to detect HCMV-specific IgG in serum. For about 6 donors, unsorted PBMC were also used to sequence bulk peripheral blood T-cell repertoires. MIGEC was used to demultiplex reads and group the reads by UMI, and MiTCR was used to assemble and quantify clonotypes. To remove erroneous sequences, TCR cDNA sequences were retained only when supported by two or more reads. Downstream repertoire analysis used the tcR package, and clonotypes were matched across fractions by CDR3 nucleotide sequence plus V segment. VDJmatch was used to annotate antigen specificity against VDJdb, with one amino acid substitution in CDR3 permitted.

Recombination linked TRBV10-3 to TRBJ2-1; 10 bases in between match TRBD1. This TCR was sampled from a young woman in good health. Material for sequencing was PBMCs. The CDR3 protein sequence reads: CATRFDRGPHNEQFF. The nucleotide sequence is TGTGCCACTCGATTTGACAGGGGGCCGCACAATGAGCAGTTCTTC.